Each of the 19 T cell receptor delta chains below was sequenced from the same sample in a study of Vδ1+ human thymocytes (dated by TCRdb to 2016 to 2019). TCRdb records Illumina MiSeq as the sequencer. RNA extraction was carried out with the RNeasy mini kit, and reverse transcription was then done using Superscript III. To generate the CDR3 amplicons, a multiplex PCR was run using pooled V-gene forward primers together with a constant-region reverse primer that carried Illumina adaptor overhangs. TCRdb recomputed clones from the public reads with CATT; identical DNA rows were then combined. The table for this sample lists roughly 25,000 delta-chain clones; around 28% of them were counted only once. The ten biggest clones cover roughly 1.5% of the sample. For these TCRs, the target antigens are not known. What the work shows at the level of the full study, not this receptor alone: The thymic TRG and TRD repertoires appeared highly polyclonal, with Gaussian CDR3 length distributions, in contrast to the oligoclonal repertoires of peripheral blood.

Sequenced input: Vdelta1+ gamma-delta thymocytes from the thymus. Taken with the paper, the label for cell subset or site translates to: FACS-sorted CD3+ TCRalphabeta- TCRVdelta1+ TCRVdelta2- thymocytes. The receptors shown here come from a boy under two years old who had congenital heart surgery.

Only a few counts were recorded for this clone. The gene calls are TRDV1 and TRDJ1; D is ambiguous. The CDR3 runs 22 residues. Between the trimmed V and J ends, which lost 3 bases and 0 bases, there was a span of 32 bases. Germline assignment: CDR1 TSWWSYY and CDR2 QGS. In nucleotides, the CDR3 is TGTGCTCTTGGGGACCTTTTTAAACGTCAGGACCAACCCCACCCCTACACCGATAAACTCATCTTT. This translates into CALGDLFKRQDQPHPYTDKLIF.

This clone showed up just a few times. This chain links TRDV1 with TRDJ2; D may be TRDD3 (6 bases). CDR1 is TSWWSYY, CDR2 QGS, per germline. The CDR3 runs to 21 residues. V was trimmed by 1 base and J by 1 base, leaving 25 bases between them. CDR3 in DNA: TGTGCTCTTGGGGAACAAGGAACTAACTCCCAGGGGATGGATTTGACAGCACAACTCTTCTTT. This codes for CALGEQGTNSQGMDLTAQLFF.

This clone was seen more than once but under ten times. The chain links TRDV1 to TRDJ1; 8 nucleotides align to TRDD2. CDR3 size: 22 residues. V shed 0 bases and J 0 bases; nucleotides not matched to a gene: 21. In germline, CDR1 is TSWWSYY, CDR2 QGS. The CDR3 reads CALGELGRFLRHHDAYTDKLIF. CDR3 bases: TGTGCTCTTGGGGAACTAGGCCGCTTCCTACGCCATCATGATGCGTACACCGATAAACTCATCTTT.

V and J are TRDV1 and TRDJ1; D is undetermined. The CDR3 sequence is 16 residues long. Germline V gene lookup returns CDR1 TSWWSYY and CDR2 QGS. Trimming took 2 bases from V and 0 from J, leaving 13 bases between them. The DNA of the CDR3 is TGTGCTCTTGGGGAATTCGGGGTACCTTACACCGATAAACTCATCTTT. Protein: CALGEFGVPYTDKLIF.

Of note for this clone: A single base separates this from a much larger clone, so it may be a read error. The same CDR3 also results from other DNA sequences found in this sample. The genes are TRDV1 and TRDJ1, with TRDD2 identical over 9 bases. The germline CDR1 and CDR2 sequences are TSWWSYY and QGS. The ends lost 2 bases at V and 0 bases at J; junction bases unmatched: 16. This CDR3 contains 20 residues. The CDR3 spells CALGEGPSYGAVSYTDKLIF. CDR3 nucleotide sequence: TGTGCTCTTGGGGAAGGCCCTTCCTACGGGGCCGTATCGTACACCGATAAACTCATCTTT.

The V gene is TRDV1, the J gene TRDJ1, with TRDD3 matching over 8 bases. The CDR3 covers 20 residues. Trimming took 1 base from V and 0 from J; bases not matched to a gene: 16. Germline CDR1 reads TSWWSYY; CDR2 reads QGS. For the CDR3, the DNA is TGTGCTCTTGGGGAACCACGCCGGGGCTCTGGGGGACCCTACACCGATAAACTCATCTTT. Its protein product is CALGEPRRGSGGPYTDKLIF.

This chain links TRDV1 with TRDJ1; TRDD3 aligns across 10 bases. This CDR3 comprises 22 residues. Germline V gene lookup returns CDR1 TSWWSYY and CDR2 QGS. V shed 2 bases and J 8 bases; nucleotides not matched to a gene: 29. CDR3 sequence (DNA): TGTGCTCTTGGGGAAAAGTTACTGGGTTACCTACACGTTGGGGGATACTGGCAGAAACTCATCTTT. It translates to CALGEKLLGYLHVGGYWQKLIF.

The J gene is TRDJ1, the V gene TRDV1; D might be TRDD2 or TRDD3, each matching 6 bases. Germline V gene sequence: CDR1 TSWWSYY, CDR2 QGS. The CDR3 runs to 28 residues. The ends were cut back, 0 bases at V and 2 bases at J, with 49 bases in the middle. This chain's CDR3 is CALGELMPSYHPLGVKIRVPVGTDKLIF. DNA for the CDR3: TGTGCTCTTGGGGAACTAATGCCCTCCTACCACCCTCTAGGTGTCAAGATACGCGTCCCGGTCGGGACCGATAAACTCATCTTT.

This clone has only a few counts. The V gene is TRDV1, the J gene TRDJ1, with TRDD2 matching 8 bases. This CDR3 contains 17 residues. Germline CDR1 is TSWWSYY and CDR2 is QGS. The V gene end was trimmed by 3 bases and the J gene end by 10 bases; junction bases not matched to a gene: 19. The CDR3 DNA sequence: TGTGCTCTTGGGGACCACCTAACTTCCTACCCGGCGCGGGGACTCATCTTT. It encodes CALGDHLTSYPARGLIF.

The chain carries TRDV1 and TRDJ1; 9 nucleotides match TRDD3. Germline CDR1 and CDR2: TSWWSYY and QGS. Germline trimming cut 1 base from V and 7 bases from J; bases unmatched to any gene: 31. The CDR3 is 23 residues long. CDR3 amino acids: CALGEPVPSLLGEGRYTDGKLIF. CDR3 nucleotide sequence: TGTGCTCTTGGGGAACCGGTTCCCTCCTTACTGGGGGAAGGGAGGTACACCGATGGTAAACTCATCTTT.

Judged by abundance, this clone is medium-sized. The V and J genes are TRDV1 and TRDJ1, with 10 bases identical to TRDD3. This CDR3 contains 19 residues. The germline gives CDR1 TSWWSYY, CDR2 QGS. V lost 3 bases and J lost 0; bases outside the gene matches: 13. CDR3 nucleotide sequence: TGTGCTCTTGGGGAGGAGGCGTTGGGGGATACCCCGTACACCGATAAACTCATCTTT. Protein sequence: CALGEEALGDTPYTDKLIF.

This rearrangement joins TRDV1 to TRDJ1; 8 nucleotides match TRDD2. J was trimmed by 2 bases and V by 9 bases; bases with no gene match: 38. The CDR3 length is 24 residues. CDR1 and CDR2 from the germline V gene are TSWWSYY and QGS. CDR3 DNA: TGTGCTCTCGGCAACGTTAATTTGGGCTTCCTACGGAATATGGGGTACTGGTATACCGATAAACTCATCTTT. This gives the protein CALGNVNLGFLRNMGYWYTDKLIF.

This chain joins TRDV1 and TRDJ1, with TRDD3 identical over 13 bases. Per the germline V gene, CDR1 is TSWWSYY and CDR2 is QGS. This CDR3 region has 17 residues. After removal of 0 bases from V and 11 bases from J, the junction contained 12 bases not matched to a gene. This CDR3 is CALGELTTGGYARSLIF. DNA of the CDR3: TGTGCTCTTGGGGAACTGACCACTGGGGGATACGCCCGGTCCCTCATCTTT.

The rearrangement links TRDV1 to TRDJ1, with a possible D match to TRDD3 (6 bases). The CDR3 consists of 21 residues. CDR1 is TSWWSYY and CDR2 is QGS in the germline V gene. V lost 5 bases to trimming and J lost 3 bases, with 34 bases between them. CDR3 in DNA: TGTGCTCTTGGGTCGCCTACGTCGAATTTACTACTGGGAGTAAACGCCGATAAACTCATCTTT. Encoded protein: CALGSPTSNLLLGVNADKLIF.

The chain has TRDV1 and TRDJ1, with TRDD3 matching over 9 bases. The CDR3 has 24 residues. V lost 1 base, J lost 3 bases, and 30 bases stayed unmatched. The germline gives CDR1 TSWWSYY, CDR2 QGS. The CDR3 loop reads CALGEPSPSGAGGFGYRAPDKLIF. CDR3 sequence (DNA): TGTGCTCTTGGGGAACCCTCCCCTTCCGGGGCTGGGGGATTTGGGTACAGGGCACCCGATAAACTCATCTTT.

The chain employs TRDV1 and TRDJ1, with 7 bases identical to TRDD2. Germline V CDR1 and CDR2: TSWWSYY, QGS. The CDR3 length is 22 residues. The trim removed 4 bases at V and 2 bases at J, leaving 28 bases unmatched. CDR3 bases: TGTGCTCTTGGGGTCATATCTCTTCCTATGGACCTGCAGAGCTGTCGGACCGATAAACTCATCTTT. This codes for CALGVISLPMDLQSCRTDKLIF.

This clone is medium-sized (0.01 to 0.1%). The V and J genes are TRDV1 and TRDJ1; tentatively, D is TRDD2 (6 bases). V was pared by 2 bases and J by 0 bases, with 16 bases between. CDR3 length equals 17 residues. Germline-derived CDR1 and CDR2 are TSWWSYY and QGS. The chain's CDR3 is CALGESFPREYTDKLIF. The CDR3 DNA reads TGTGCTCTTGGGGAATCTTTTCCTAGAGAGTACACCGATAAACTCATCTTT.

This chain links TRDV1 with TRDJ1, with unresolved D. The CDR3 runs to 20 residues. The germline CDR1 and CDR2 sequences are TSWWSYY and QGS. Trimming pared 1 base from V and 2 bases from J, leaving 26 bases between. The CDR3: CALGERAHMVSGGPTDKLIF. In nucleotides, the CDR3 is TGTGCTCTTGGGGAACGAGCCCATATGGTGTCCGGAGGCCCGACCGATAAACTCATCTTT.

The chain links TRDV1 to TRDJ1, with TRDD3 matching 9 bases. Germline V gene sequence: CDR1 TSWWSYY, CDR2 QGS. The CDR3 loop spans 19 amino acids. After removal of 0 bases from V and 8 bases from J, the junction contained 19 bases not matched to a gene. The CDR3 is CALGELSMVLYWGRPKLIF. CDR3 DNA sequence: TGTGCTCTTGGGGAACTAAGTATGGTCCTTTACTGGGGGAGGCCGAAACTCATCTTT.